What follows describes a single T cell receptor (beta chain). Assay used: immunoSEQ multiplex PCR; TCRdb lists only in-frame clones, some missing. The repertoire includes over 250,000 clones, 86% of them detected once, and approximately 2.5% sits in the top ten. Germline values: CDR1 SGHVS, CDR2 FNYEAQ. V dropped 0 bases and J dropped 0; count of bases not matched to a gene: 4. The CDR3 spans 16 residues. This entry belongs to a study of blood T cell repertoires in COVID-19. Study information: The analysed material was cDNA or gDNA that came from T cells, B-cell-depleted T cells, or PBMCs.

Grouping used clinical history reported by participants in a survey and questionnaire. For recovered donors of Cohort 3, there were two negative PCRs, clearance, or symptom resolution. The TCR sequence derives from a woman aged 18-35 years who had recovered from COVID-19. Sequenced material: PBMCs or T cells enriched from blood (not recorded which). V usage is TRBV7-6 and J usage is TRBJ2-7; 8 nucleotides line up with TRBD1. In nucleotides, the CDR3 is TGTGCCAGCAGCTTAGCTGCGGGACAGGTCTCCTACGAGCAGTACTTC. This gives the protein CASSLAAGQVSYEQYF.